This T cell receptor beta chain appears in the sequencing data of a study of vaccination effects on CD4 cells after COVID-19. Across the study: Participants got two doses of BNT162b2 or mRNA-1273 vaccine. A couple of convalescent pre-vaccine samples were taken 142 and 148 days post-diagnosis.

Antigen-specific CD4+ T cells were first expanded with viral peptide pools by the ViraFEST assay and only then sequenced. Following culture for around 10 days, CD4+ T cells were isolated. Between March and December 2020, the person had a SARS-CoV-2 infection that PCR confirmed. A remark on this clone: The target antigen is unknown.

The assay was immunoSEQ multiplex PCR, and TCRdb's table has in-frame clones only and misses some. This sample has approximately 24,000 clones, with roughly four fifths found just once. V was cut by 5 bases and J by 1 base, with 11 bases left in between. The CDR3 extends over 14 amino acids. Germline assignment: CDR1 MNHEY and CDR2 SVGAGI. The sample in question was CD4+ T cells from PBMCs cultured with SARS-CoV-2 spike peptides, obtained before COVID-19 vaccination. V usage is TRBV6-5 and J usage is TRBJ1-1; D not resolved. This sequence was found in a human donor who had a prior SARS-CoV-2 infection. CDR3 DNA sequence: TGTGCCAGCAGTAGAGCGGGAGAGAACACTGAAGCTTTCTTT. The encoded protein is CASSRAGENTEAFF.